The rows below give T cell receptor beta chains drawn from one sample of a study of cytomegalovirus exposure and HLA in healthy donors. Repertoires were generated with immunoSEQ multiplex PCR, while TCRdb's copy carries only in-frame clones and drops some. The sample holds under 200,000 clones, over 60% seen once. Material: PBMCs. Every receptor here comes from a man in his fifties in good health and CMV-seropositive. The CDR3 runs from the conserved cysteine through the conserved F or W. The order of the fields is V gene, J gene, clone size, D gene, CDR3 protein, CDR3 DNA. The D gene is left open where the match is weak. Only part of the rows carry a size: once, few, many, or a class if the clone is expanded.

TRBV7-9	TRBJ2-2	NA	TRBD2	CASSSGTSGAENTGELFF	TGTGCCAGCAGCTCCGGGACTAGCGGGGCTGAGAACACCGGGGAGCTGTTTTTT
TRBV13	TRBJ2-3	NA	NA	CASSLVGGNTDTQYF	TGTGCCAGCAGCTTAGTTGGCGGGAACACAGATACGCAGTATTTT
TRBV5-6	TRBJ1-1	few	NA	CASSGGGNTEAFF	TGTGCCAGCAGCGGCGGGGGGAACACTGAAGCTTTCTTT
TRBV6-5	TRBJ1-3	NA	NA	CASKSGQNSGNTIYF	TGTGCCAGCAAATCTGGCCAGAACTCTGGAAACACCATATATTTT
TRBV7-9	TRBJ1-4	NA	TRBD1	CASIDGQGNEKLFF	TGTGCCAGCATCGATGGACAGGGTAATGAAAAACTGTTTTTT
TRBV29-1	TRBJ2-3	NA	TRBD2	CSVSGTSVSTDTQYF	TGCAGCGTTTCCGGGACTAGCGTAAGCACAGATACGCAGTATTTT
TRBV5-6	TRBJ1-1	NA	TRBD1	CASSFRQGNTEAFF	TGTGCCAGCAGCTTCAGACAGGGGAACACTGAAGCTTTCTTT
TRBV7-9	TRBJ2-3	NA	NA	CASSSSSGTTLFTDTQYF	TGTGCCAGCAGCTCCTCATCCGGGACAACACTATTCACAGATACGCAGTATTTT
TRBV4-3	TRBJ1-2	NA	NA	CASSQAGQNYGYTF	TGCGCCAGCAGCCAAGCAGGACAGAACTATGGCTACACCTTC
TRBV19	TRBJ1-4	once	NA	CASSLGAEGKKLFF	TGTGCCAGTAGTCTGGGGGCAGAGGGGAAGAAACTGTTTTTT
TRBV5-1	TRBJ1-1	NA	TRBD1	CASSVDRVGTEAFF	TGCGCCAGCAGCGTCGACAGGGTGGGCACTGAAGCTTTCTTT
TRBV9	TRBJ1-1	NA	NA	CASTPPGTHYPRGNTEAFF	TGTGCCAGCACCCCCCCCGGGACACACTACCCGAGGGGGAACACTGAAGCTTTCTTT
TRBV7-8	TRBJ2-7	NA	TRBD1	CASSPTGSLTYEQYF	TGTGCCAGCAGCCCGACAGGGTCCCTTACCTACGAGCAGTACTTC
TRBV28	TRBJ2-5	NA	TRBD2	CASSYAPRIAGGLYQETQYF	TGTGCCAGCAGTTATGCCCCCCGCATAGCGGGGGGGCTGTACCAAGAGACCCAGTACTTC
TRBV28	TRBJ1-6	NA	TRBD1	CASSKGTGSASPLHF	TGTGCCAGCAGTAAAGGGACAGGGAGTGCCTCACCCCTCCACTTT
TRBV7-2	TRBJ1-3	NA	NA	CASAGAGNTIYF	TGTGCCAGCGCAGGTGCCGGAAACACCATATATTTT
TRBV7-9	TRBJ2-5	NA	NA	CASSLAGGRETQYF	TGTGCCAGCAGCTTAGCCGGGGGGCGGGAGACCCAGTACTTC
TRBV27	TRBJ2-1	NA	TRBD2	CASGLVAGGTYNEQFF	TGTGCCAGCGGCTTGGTAGCGGGCGGGACCTACAATGAGCAGTTCTTC
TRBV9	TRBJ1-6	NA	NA	CASSTRQENSPLHF	TGTGCCAGCAGCACCCGACAGGAAAATTCACCCCTCCACTTT
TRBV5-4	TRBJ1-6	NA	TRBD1	CASSLETGSVSPLHF	TGTGCCAGCAGCTTGGAGACAGGGTCGGTATCACCCCTCCACTTT
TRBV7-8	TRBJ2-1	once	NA	CASSLGVSGTYNEQFF	TGTGCCAGCAGCTTAGGAGTCTCAGGTACCTACAATGAGCAGTTCTTC
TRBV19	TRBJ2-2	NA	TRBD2	CASSIRRSGGNTGELFF	TGTGCCAGTAGTATAAGGCGTAGCGGGGGAAACACCGGGGAGCTGTTTTTT
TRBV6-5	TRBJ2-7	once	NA	CASSPGRRRYEQYF	TGTGCCAGCAGTCCTGGGAGGAGGAGGTACGAGCAGTACTTC